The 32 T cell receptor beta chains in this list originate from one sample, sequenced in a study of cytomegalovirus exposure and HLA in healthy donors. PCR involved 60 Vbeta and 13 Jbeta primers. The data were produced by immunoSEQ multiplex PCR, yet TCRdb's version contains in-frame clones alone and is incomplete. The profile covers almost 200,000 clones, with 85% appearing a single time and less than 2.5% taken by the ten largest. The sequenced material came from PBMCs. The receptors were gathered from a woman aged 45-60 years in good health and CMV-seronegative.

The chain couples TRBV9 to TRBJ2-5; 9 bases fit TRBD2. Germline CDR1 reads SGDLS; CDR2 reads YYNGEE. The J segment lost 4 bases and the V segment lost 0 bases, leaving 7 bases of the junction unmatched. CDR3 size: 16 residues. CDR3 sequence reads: CASSVAGGRGVETQYF. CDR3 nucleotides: TGTGCCAGCAGCGTAGCGGGCGGGAGGGGCGTAGAGACCCAGTACTTC.

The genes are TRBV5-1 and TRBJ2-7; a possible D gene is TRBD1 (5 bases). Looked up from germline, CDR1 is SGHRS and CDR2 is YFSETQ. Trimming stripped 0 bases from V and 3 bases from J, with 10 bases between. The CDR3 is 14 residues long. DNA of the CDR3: TGCGCCAGCAGCTTGGGTCGGCAGGGCTACGAGCAGTACTTC. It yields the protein CASSLGRQGYEQYF.

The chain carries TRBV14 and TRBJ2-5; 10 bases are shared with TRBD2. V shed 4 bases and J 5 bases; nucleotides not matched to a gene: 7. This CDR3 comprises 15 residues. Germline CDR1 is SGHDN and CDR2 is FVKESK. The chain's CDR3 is CASSLNSGRLETQYF. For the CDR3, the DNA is TGTGCCAGCAGCCTTAATAGCGGGAGGTTGGAGACCCAGTACTTC.

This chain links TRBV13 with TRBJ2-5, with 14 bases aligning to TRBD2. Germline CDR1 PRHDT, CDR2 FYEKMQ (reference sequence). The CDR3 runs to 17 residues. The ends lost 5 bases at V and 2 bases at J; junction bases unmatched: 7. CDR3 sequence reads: CASSPRLAGGPQETQYF. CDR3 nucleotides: TGTGCCAGCAGCCCCCGACTAGCGGGAGGGCCACAAGAGACCCAGTACTTC.

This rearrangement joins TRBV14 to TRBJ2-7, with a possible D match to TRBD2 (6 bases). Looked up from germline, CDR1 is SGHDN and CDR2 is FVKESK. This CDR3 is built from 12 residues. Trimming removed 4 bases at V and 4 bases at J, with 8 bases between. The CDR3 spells CASSRGGYEQYF. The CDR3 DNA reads TGTGCCAGCAGCCGTGGGGGGTACGAGCAGTACTTC. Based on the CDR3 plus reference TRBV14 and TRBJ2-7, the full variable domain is EAGVTQFPSHSVIEKGQTVTLRCDPISGHDNLYWYRRVMGKEIKFLLHFVKESKQDESGMPNNRFLAERTGGTYSTLKVQPAELEDSGVYFCASSRGGYEQYFGPGTRLTVT.

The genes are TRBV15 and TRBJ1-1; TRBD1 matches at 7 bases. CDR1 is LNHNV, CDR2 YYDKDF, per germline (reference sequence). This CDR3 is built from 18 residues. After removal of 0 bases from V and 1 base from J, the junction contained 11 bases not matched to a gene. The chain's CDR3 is CATSREPPTGAANTEAFF. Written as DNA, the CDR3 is TGTGCCACCAGCAGAGAACCCCCCACAGGGGCGGCGAACACTGAAGCTTTCTTT.

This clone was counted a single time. CDR3 loop: CASSISTGTKNIQYF. CDR3 in DNA: TGTGCCAGTAGTATATCAACAGGGACCAAAAACATTCAGTACTTC. V is TRBV19 and J is TRBJ2-4; possibly TRBD1 for D (6 bases). The V gene lost 2 bases and the J gene lost 2 bases, with 10 bases spanning the gap. There are 15 residues in the CDR3. Per the germline V gene, CDR1 is LNHDA and CDR2 is SQIVND (reference sequence).

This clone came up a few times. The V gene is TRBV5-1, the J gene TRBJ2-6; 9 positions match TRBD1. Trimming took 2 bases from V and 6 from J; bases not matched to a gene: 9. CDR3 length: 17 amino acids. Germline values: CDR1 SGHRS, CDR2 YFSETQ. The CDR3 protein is CASSFRGTGHEANVLTF. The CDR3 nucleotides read TGCGCCAGCAGCTTCCGAGGGACAGGGCATGAGGCCAACGTCCTGACTTTC. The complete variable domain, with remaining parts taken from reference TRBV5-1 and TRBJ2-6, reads KAGVTQTPRYLIKTRGQQVTLSCSPISGHRSVSWYQQTPGQGLQFLFEYFSETQRNKGNFPGRFSGRQFSNSRSEMNVSTLELGDSALYLCASSFRGTGHEANVLTFGAGSRLTVL.

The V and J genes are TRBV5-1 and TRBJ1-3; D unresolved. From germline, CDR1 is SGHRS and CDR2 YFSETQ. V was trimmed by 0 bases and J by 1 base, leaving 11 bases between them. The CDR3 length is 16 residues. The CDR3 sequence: CASSLEESMSGNTIYF. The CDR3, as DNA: TGCGCCAGCAGCTTGGAAGAGAGTATGTCTGGAAACACCATATATTTT.

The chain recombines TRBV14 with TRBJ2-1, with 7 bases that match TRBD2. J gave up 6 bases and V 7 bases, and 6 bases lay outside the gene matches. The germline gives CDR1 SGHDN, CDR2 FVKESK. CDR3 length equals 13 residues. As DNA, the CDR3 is TGTGCCAGCACCGAGGGAGGGTCCAATGAGCAGTTCTTC. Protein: CASTEGGSNEQFF.

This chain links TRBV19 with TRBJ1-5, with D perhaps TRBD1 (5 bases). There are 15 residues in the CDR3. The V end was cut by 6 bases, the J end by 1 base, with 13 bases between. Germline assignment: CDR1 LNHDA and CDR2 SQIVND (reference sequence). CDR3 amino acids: CASRDNERSNQPQHF. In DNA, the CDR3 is TGTGCCAGTAGGGACAACGAACGCAGCAATCAGCCCCAGCATTTT.

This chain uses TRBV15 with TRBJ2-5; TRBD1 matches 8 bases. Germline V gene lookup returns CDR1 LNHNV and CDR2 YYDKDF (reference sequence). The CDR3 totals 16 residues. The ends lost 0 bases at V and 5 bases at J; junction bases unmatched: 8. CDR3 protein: CATSRDRTGPVETQYF. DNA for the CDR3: TGTGCCACCAGCAGAGATAGGACAGGGCCGGTCGAGACCCAGTACTTC.

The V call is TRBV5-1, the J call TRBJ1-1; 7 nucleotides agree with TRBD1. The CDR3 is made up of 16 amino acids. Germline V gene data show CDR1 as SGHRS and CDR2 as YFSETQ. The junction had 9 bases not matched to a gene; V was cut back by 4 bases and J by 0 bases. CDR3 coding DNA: TGCGCCAGCAGCCTACTGACAGGGTGGCTGAACACTGAAGCTTTCTTT. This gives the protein CASSLLTGWLNTEAFF.

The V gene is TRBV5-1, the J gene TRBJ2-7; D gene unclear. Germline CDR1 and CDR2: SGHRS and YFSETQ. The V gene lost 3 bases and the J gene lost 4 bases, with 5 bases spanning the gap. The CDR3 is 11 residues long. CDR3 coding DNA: TGCGCCAGCAGCTCTCTATACGAGCAGTACTTC. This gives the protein CASSSLYEQYF.

Written as DNA, the CDR3 is TGTGCCAGCAGCCCAGAGAGTTCGACAGGAGCTGCTAAAGAGCAGTACTTC. Amino acids: CASSPESSTGAAKEQYF. The chain uses TRBV14 and TRBJ2-7; D possibly corresponds to TRBD1 (6 bases). The V and J ends lost 4 bases and 7 bases respectively, with 26 bases between them. CDR1 and CDR2 from the germline V gene are SGHDN and FVKESK. CDR3 size: 17 residues.

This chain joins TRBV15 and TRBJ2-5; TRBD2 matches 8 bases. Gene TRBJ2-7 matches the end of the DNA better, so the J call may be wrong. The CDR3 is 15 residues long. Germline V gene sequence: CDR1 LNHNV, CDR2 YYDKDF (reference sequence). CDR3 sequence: CATSRDNSGIYEQYF. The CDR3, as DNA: TGTGCCACCAGCAGAGATAATAGCGGGATTTACGAGCAGTACTTC.

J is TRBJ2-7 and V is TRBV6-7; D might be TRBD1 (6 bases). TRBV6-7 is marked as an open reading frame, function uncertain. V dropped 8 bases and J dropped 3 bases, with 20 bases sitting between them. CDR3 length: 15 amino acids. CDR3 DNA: TGTGCCAGCCGGGTGGTAACCGGGACAAGCTACGAGCAGTACTTC. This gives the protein CASRVVTGTSYEQYF.

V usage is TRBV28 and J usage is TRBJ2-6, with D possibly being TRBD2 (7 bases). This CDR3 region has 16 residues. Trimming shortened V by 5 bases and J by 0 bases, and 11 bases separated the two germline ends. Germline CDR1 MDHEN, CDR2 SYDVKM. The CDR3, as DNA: TGTGCCAGCAGTCCAAGGGGGGGCTCTGGGGCCAACGTCCTGACTTTC. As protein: CASSPRGGSGANVLTF.

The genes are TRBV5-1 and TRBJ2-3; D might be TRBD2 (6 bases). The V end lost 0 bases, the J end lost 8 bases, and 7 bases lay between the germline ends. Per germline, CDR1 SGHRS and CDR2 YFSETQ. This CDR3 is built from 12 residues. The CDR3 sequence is CASSLDGGTQYF. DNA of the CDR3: TGCGCCAGCAGCTTGGACGGGGGTACGCAGTATTTT.

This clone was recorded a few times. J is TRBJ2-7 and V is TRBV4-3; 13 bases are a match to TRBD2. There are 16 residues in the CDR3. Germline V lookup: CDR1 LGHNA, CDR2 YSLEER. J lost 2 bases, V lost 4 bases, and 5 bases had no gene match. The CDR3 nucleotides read TGCGCCAGCAGCCCCGGACTAGCGGGAGAAACCTACGAGCAGTACTTC. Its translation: CASSPGLAGETYEQYF.

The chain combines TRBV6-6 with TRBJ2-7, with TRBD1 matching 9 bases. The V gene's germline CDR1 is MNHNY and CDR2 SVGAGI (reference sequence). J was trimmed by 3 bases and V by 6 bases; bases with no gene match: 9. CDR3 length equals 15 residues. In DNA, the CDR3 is TGTGCCAGCAGCAGCCCGGGACAGGGTGACTACGAGCAGTACTTC. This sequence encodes CASSSPGQGDYEQYF.

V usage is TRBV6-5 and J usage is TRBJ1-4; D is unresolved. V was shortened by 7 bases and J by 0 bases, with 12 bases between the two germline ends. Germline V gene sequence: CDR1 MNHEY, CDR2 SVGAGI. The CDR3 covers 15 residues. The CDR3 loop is CASTTGEATNEKLFF. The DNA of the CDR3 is TGTGCCAGCACCACCGGGGAGGCAACTAATGAAAAACTGTTTTTT.

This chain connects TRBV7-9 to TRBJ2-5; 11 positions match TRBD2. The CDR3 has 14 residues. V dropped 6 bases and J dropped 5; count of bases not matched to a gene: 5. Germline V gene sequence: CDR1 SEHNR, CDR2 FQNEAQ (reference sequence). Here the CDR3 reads CASRLAGEDETQYF. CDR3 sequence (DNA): TGTGCCAGCAGACTAGCGGGAGAAGATGAGACCCAGTACTTC.

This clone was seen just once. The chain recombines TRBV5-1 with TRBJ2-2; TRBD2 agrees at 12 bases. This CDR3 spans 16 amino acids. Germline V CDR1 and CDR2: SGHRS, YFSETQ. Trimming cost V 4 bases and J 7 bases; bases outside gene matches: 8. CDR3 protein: CASSTGLAGFGGELFF. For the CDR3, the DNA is TGCGCCAGCAGCACAGGACTAGCGGGATTTGGCGGGGAGCTGTTTTTT.

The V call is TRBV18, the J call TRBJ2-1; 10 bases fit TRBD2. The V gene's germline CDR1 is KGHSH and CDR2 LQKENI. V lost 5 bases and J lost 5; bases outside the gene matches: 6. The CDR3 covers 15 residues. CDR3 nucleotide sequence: TGTGCCAGCTCATCTAGGACTAGCGGTAACAATGAGCAGTTCTTC. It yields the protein CASSSRTSGNNEQFF.

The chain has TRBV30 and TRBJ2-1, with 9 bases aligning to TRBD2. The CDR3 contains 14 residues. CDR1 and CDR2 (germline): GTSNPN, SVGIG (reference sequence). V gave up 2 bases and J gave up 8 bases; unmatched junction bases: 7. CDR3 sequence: CAWSTGGRVDEQFF. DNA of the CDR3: TGTGCCTGGAGTACTGGCGGGAGGGTCGATGAGCAGTTCTTC. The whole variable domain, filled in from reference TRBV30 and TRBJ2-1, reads SQTIHQWPATLVQPVGSPLSLECTVEGTSNPNLYWYRQAAGRGLQLLFYSVGIGQISSEVPQNLSASRPQDRQFILSSKKLLLSDSGFYLCAWSTGGRVDEQFFGPGTRLTVL.

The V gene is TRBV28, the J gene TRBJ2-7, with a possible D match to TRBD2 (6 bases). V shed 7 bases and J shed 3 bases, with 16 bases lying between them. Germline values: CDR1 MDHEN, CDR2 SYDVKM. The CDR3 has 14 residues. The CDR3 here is CASMSTGEIYEQYF. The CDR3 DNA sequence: TGTGCCAGCATGAGCACGGGGGAGATCTACGAGCAGTACTTC.

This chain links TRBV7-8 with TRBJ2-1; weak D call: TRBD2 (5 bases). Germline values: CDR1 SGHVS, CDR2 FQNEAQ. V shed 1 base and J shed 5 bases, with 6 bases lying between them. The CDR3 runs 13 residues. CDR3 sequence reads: CASSLDGDNEQFF. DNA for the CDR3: TGTGCCAGCAGCTTAGACGGGGACAATGAGCAGTTCTTC.

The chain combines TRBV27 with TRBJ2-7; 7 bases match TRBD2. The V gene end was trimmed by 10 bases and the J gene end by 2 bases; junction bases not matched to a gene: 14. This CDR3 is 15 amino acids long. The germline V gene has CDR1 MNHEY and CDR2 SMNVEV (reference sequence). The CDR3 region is CATAPLSSGAYEQYF. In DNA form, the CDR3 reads TGTGCCACTGCCCCCCTCTCTAGCGGCGCCTACGAGCAGTACTTC.

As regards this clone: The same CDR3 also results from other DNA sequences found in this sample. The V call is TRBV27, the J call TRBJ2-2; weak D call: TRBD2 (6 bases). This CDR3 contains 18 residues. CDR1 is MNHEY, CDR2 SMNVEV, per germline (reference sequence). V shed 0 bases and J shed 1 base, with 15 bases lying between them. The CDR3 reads CASSLSSWDLQNTGELFF. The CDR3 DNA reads TGTGCCAGCAGTTTATCGAGTTGGGACTTACAGAACACCGGGGAGCTGTTTTTT.

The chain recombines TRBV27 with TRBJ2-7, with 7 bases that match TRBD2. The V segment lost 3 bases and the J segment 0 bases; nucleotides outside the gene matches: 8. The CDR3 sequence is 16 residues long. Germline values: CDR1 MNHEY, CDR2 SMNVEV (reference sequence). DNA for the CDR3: TGTGCCAGCAGTTTCTCCGGGAGGCGCCCCTCCTACGAGCAGTACTTC. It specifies CASSFSGRRPSYEQYF.

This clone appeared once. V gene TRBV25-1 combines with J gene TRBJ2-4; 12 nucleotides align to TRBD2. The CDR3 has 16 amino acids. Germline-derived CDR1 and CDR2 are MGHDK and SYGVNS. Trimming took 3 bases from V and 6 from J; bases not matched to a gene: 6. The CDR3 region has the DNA TGTGCCAGCAGTGATCCCCGGACTAGCGGGGCAAACATTCAGTACTTC. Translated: CASSDPRTSGANIQYF.